This T cell receptor (beta chain) was identified during a study of untreated major depressive disorder. Regarding this clone: Its cognate antigen is unknown.

Profiled with immunoSEQ multiplex PCR; TCRdb holds only in-frame clones, not every one. The repertoire holds 10,000 to 15,000 clones, around nine tenths seen once, with 1.5% to 2% in the top ten. The study's findings and limits: Compared with controls, depressed patients showed more TRBV05-01 (Vbeta 5.1) usage in CD4+ T cells.

Per the germline V gene, CDR1 is SNHLY and CDR2 is FYNNEI. The V end lost 4 bases, the J end lost 8 bases, and 17 bases lay between the germline ends. The CDR3 totals 14 residues. The origin of this receptor is a woman aged 25-40 years with major depressive disorder. The chain recombines TRBV2 with TRBJ2-5, with a possible D match to TRBD1 (5 bases). The specimen was CD4+ T cells from PBMCs. The CDR3 coding sequence is TGTGCCAGCAGTGTTCAGGGTCCTAGAGATACCCAGTACTTC. Translation: CASSVQGPRDTQYF.